These 32 T cell receptor beta chains were all obtained from the same sample, sequenced in a study of cytomegalovirus exposure and HLA in healthy donors. 60 Vbeta and 13 Jbeta primers were used in PCR. Assay used: immunoSEQ multiplex PCR; TCRdb lists only in-frame clones, some missing. The repertoire holds about 140,000 clones, with about 76% as singletons. Material: PBMCs. The receptors originated from a man younger than 30 in good health and CMV-seronegative.

The chain couples TRBV15 to TRBJ1-5; D unclear. The germline gives CDR1 LNHNV, CDR2 YYDKDF (reference sequence). CDR3 length: 20 residues. The V and J ends lost 1 base and 5 bases respectively, with 27 bases between them. CDR3 region: CATSRVSSQYGRNPYQPQHF. The CDR3 DNA follows: TGTGCCACCAGCAGAGTCTCGTCACAGTATGGCAGAAACCCCTATCAGCCCCAGCATTTT.

This chain connects TRBV9 to TRBJ2-3; D may be TRBD1 (6 bases). This CDR3 spans 13 amino acids. Germline CDR1 and CDR2: SGDLS and YYNGEE. V was clipped by 7 bases and J by 1 base, with 10 bases between them. For the CDR3, the DNA is TGTGCCAGCGATTCAGGGGGCACAGATACGCAGTATTTT. The encoded protein is CASDSGGTDTQYF.

This clone was seen only once. The rearrangement links TRBV19 to TRBJ1-2; D is ambiguous. Looked up from germline, CDR1 is LNHDA and CDR2 is SQIVND (reference sequence). There are 15 residues in the CDR3. Trimming took off 2 bases at V and 8 bases at J, with 18 bases between the two ends. The DNA of the CDR3 is TGTGCCAGTAGTATATCGGGGTTGGTCCGGCTGGGCTACACCTTC. Protein: CASSISGLVRLGYTF.

This chain connects TRBV10-1 to TRBJ1-2; 9 bases are a match to TRBD1. Unmatched junction bases numbered 7, after V lost 1 base and J lost 7 bases. This CDR3 is built from 15 residues. Germline V gene sequence: CDR1 WNHNN, CDR2 SYGVQD (reference sequence). The CDR3 sequence: CASSELGQGRTGYTF. The CDR3 DNA follows: TGCGCCAGCAGTGAGTTAGGACAGGGGAGGACTGGCTACACCTTC.

Only one count was recorded for this clone. The chain uses TRBV4-1 and TRBJ1-2; D not certain. Germline V gene sequence: CDR1 MGHRA, CDR2 YSYEKL. The ends were cut back, 0 bases at V and 4 bases at J, with 9 bases in the middle. CDR3 length: 14 residues. CDR3 sequence reads: CASSQEPRLYGYTF. The CDR3 DNA sequence: TGCGCCAGCAGCCAAGAGCCAAGACTCTATGGCTACACCTTC.

As regards this clone: The junction differs from germline at one of its ends, possibly a read error. Other nucleotide sequences in the sample specify the same CDR3. The chain uses TRBV2 and TRBJ1-6; no definite D call. This CDR3 has 15 residues. Per germline, CDR1 SNHLY and CDR2 FYNNEI. The DNA of the CDR3 is TGTGCCAGCATTCCGGTGAGCTCCTATAATTCCCCCCTCCACTTT. Amino acids: CASIPVSSYNSPLHF.

The gene calls are TRBV2 and TRBJ2-7; 10 positions match TRBD2. Germline V lookup: CDR1 SNHLY, CDR2 FYNNEI. The CDR3 consists of 15 residues. V shed 8 bases, J shed 2 bases, and the junction held 9 bases outside the gene matches. CDR3 DNA sequence: TGTGCCAGCCTACTAGGACTAGCGGATACCTACGAGCAGTACTTC. This sequence encodes CASLLGLADTYEQYF. The full variable domain, its missing parts supplied by reference TRBV2 and TRBJ2-7, is EPEVTQTPSHQVTQMGQEVILRCVPISNHLYFYWYRQILGQKVEFLVSFYNNEISEKSEIFDDQFSVERPDGSNFTLKIRSTKLEDSAMYFCASLLGLADTYEQYFGPGTRLTVT.

The chain links TRBV7-9 to TRBJ1-1; TRBD1 matches at 11 bases. Germline V lookup: CDR1 SEHNR, CDR2 FQNEAQ (reference sequence). The CDR3 has 15 amino acids. Unmatched junction bases numbered 6, after V lost 5 bases and J lost 4 bases. For the CDR3, the DNA is TGTGCCAGCAGCGCGAGGGACAGGGGGGGCACTGAAGCTTTCTTT. Translated, it gives CASSARDRGGTEAFF.

The rearrangement uses TRBV6-5 and TRBJ2-3; no definite D call. In germline, CDR1 is MNHEY, CDR2 SVGAGI. The CDR3 has 13 residues. Deletions cut 5 bases from V and 6 bases from J, with 12 bases between. CDR3 sequence (DNA): TGTGCCAGCAGTCTTCGTTTTTCGGATACGCAGTATTTT. This translates into CASSLRFSDTQYF.

J is TRBJ1-1 and V is TRBV25-1; tentative D call: TRBD1 (6 bases). Trimming cost V 5 bases and J 0 bases, with 10 bases left between them. From germline, CDR1 is MGHDK and CDR2 SYGVNS. The CDR3 is 14 amino acids. The chain's CDR3 is CASSLDRVNTEAFF. The CDR3 bases are TGTGCCAGCAGTCTGGACAGAGTGAACACTGAAGCTTTCTTT.

The DNA for the CDR3 is TGTGCCACCTCGGACTACTATGGCTACACCTTC. This encodes CATSDYYGYTF. This chain uses TRBV6-5 with TRBJ1-2; D unresolved. Deletions cut 10 bases from V and 3 bases from J, with 9 bases between. This CDR3 is 11 amino acids long. Per germline, CDR1 MNHEY and CDR2 SVGAGI.

The rearrangement links TRBV12-5 to TRBJ2-3, with 10 bases fitting TRBD2. There are 16 residues in the CDR3. J was trimmed by 6 bases and V by 5 bases; bases with no gene match: 11. In germline, CDR1 is LGHNT, CDR2 FRNRAP. This chain's CDR3 is CASGPGGSGGADTQYF. CDR3 DNA: TGTGCTAGTGGTCCCGGGGGGAGCGGGGGGGCGGATACGCAGTATTTT.

There are a few counts of this clone. The chain carries TRBV5-1 and TRBJ2-1; D is possibly TRBD2 (6 bases). V was trimmed by 5 bases and J by 7 bases, leaving 22 bases between them. This CDR3 has 16 residues. CDR1 is SGHRS and CDR2 is YFSETQ in the germline V gene. CDR3 loop: CASRTVGGGHGNEQFF. The CDR3 DNA reads TGCGCCAGCAGGACGGTCGGGGGAGGTCATGGGAATGAGCAGTTCTTC.

This clone has a handful of counts. The CDR3 loop reads CASSLSRLAGVGGDTQYF. In nucleotides, the CDR3 is TGTGCCAGCAGCTTATCAAGACTAGCGGGAGTAGGGGGGGATACGCAGTATTTT. The rearrangement joins TRBV11-2 to TRBJ2-3; 12 bases are a match to TRBD2. V shed 2 bases, J shed 6 bases, and the junction held 12 bases outside the gene matches. Germline CDR1 is SGHAT and CDR2 is FQNNGV. This CDR3 is built from 18 residues.

This chain connects TRBV5-1 to TRBJ1-2; D is perhaps TRBD1 (6 bases). Trimming took 0 bases from V and 12 from J, leaving 24 bases between them. Germline V CDR1 and CDR2: SGHRS, YFSETQ. This CDR3 has 16 amino acids. Here the CDR3 DNA reads TGCGCCAGCAGCTTGGGGGGACACGACAGTGGGAAGAAGAACACCTTC. Protein sequence: CASSLGGHDSGKKNTF.

This chain joins TRBV13 and TRBJ2-2, with D tentatively TRBD1 (6 bases). The CDR3 runs to 15 residues. V lost 5 bases and J lost 0, with 10 bases in between. Germline V gene sequence: CDR1 PRHDT, CDR2 FYEKMQ (reference sequence). This CDR3 is CASSGRDTNTGELFF. CDR3 nucleotide sequence: TGTGCCAGCAGCGGACGGGACACGAACACCGGGGAGCTGTTTTTT.

The chain uses TRBV9 and TRBJ2-3, with 9 bases fitting TRBD2. V trimming: 6 bases; J trimming: 4 bases; junction bases outside the gene matches: 6. Germline V gene data show CDR1 as SGDLS and CDR2 as YYNGEE. CDR3 size: 14 residues. The CDR3 DNA reads as TGTGCCAGCACCTTAGCGGGAGACCCAGATACGCAGTATTTT. Translating it yields CASTLAGDPDTQYF.

The V gene is TRBV28, the J gene TRBJ1-2, with 7 bases identical to TRBD1. The length of the CDR3 is 14 residues. The germline gives CDR1 MDHEN, CDR2 SYDVKM. J lost 7 bases, V lost 6 bases, and 11 bases had no gene match. CDR3 amino acids: CASSYRQGWRGYTF. CDR3 coding DNA: TGTGCCAGCAGCTATAGACAGGGATGGCGTGGCTACACCTTC.

Concerning this clone: The CDR3 carries no conserved terminal phenylalanine or tryptophan, so it likely arises from a read error. CDR3 nucleotide sequence: TGTGCCAGCACCTGGAGTGAGGCAGCTTTGAACACTGAAGCTTTCTAT. Translating it yields CASTWSEAALNTEAFY. The V gene is TRBV5-6, the J gene TRBJ1-1; D is unclear. This CDR3 is built from 16 residues. The germline V gene has CDR1 SGHDT and CDR2 YYEEEE. V was trimmed by 6 bases and J by 0 bases, leaving 18 bases between them.

The chain combines TRBV6-5 with TRBJ1-2; 11 nucleotides line up with TRBD1. The trim removed 9 bases at V and 6 bases at J, leaving 9 bases unmatched. The CDR3 loop spans 14 amino acids. Germline CDR1 is MNHEY and CDR2 is SVGAGI. The DNA of the CDR3 is TGTGCCAGTTCTTCTGGGACAGGGGGAGATGGCTACACCTTC. Translating gives CASSSGTGGDGYTF.

This clone occurred once. This sequence joins TRBV19 and TRBJ2-7; 7 nucleotides align to TRBD2. V shed 5 bases and J 3 bases; nucleotides not matched to a gene: 10. This CDR3 is built from 15 residues. Germline lookup yields CDR1 LNHDA and CDR2 SQIVND (reference sequence). The CDR3 DNA follows: TGTGCCAGTAGTTCGGCGGGAGACTTGGGCTACGAGCAGTACTTC. Amino acid sequence: CASSSAGDLGYEQYF.

The chain carries TRBV7-3 and TRBJ2-5; perhaps TRBD1 as D (6 bases). From germline, CDR1 is SGHTA and CDR2 FQGTGA. Trimming pared 3 bases from V and 3 bases from J, leaving 8 bases between. This CDR3 has 13 residues. The CDR3: CASSFGQKETQYF. CDR3 sequence (DNA): TGTGCCAGCAGCTTCGGACAGAAAGAGACCCAGTACTTC.

The chain combines TRBV18 with TRBJ2-3, with D possibly being TRBD1 (6 bases). CDR1 and CDR2 (germline): KGHSH, LQKENI. The CDR3 consists of 13 residues. Trimming stripped 6 bases from V and 0 bases from J, with 7 bases between. The CDR3 here is CASSDSSTDTQYF. The CDR3 region has the DNA TGTGCCAGCTCGGACAGTAGCACAGATACGCAGTATTTT.

The chain has TRBV7-8 and TRBJ2-3; no clear D. The length of the CDR3 is 15 residues. Germline assignment: CDR1 SGHVS and CDR2 FQNEAQ. V was trimmed by 2 bases and J by 4 bases, leaving 13 bases between them. DNA for the CDR3: TGTGCCAGCAGCTTACAGAACTACTCCCCAGATACGCAGTATTTT. Translating it yields CASSLQNYSPDTQYF.

The table lists this clone with a count of one. The chain links TRBV11-1 to TRBJ1-1, with unresolved D. Germline V gene data show CDR1 as SGHAT and CDR2 as FQDESV (reference sequence). Trimming left V 5 bases short and J 1 base short, with 11 bases between. The CDR3 has 14 residues. The CDR3 sequence: CASSPGEGNTEAFF. CDR3 sequence (DNA): TGTGCCAGCAGCCCAGGTGAGGGGAACACTGAAGCTTTCTTT.

The chain couples TRBV7-2 to TRBJ2-7; 9 bases map to TRBD2. V was clipped by 1 base and J by 6 bases; unmatched bases: 10. Germline V gene sequence: CDR1 SGHTA, CDR2 FQGNSA. The CDR3 loop spans 16 amino acids. Here the CDR3 reads CASSLEASGTGSEQYF. In DNA form, the CDR3 reads TGTGCCAGCAGCTTAGAGGCTAGCGGGACCGGCTCCGAGCAGTACTTC.

The chain has TRBV29-1 and TRBJ2-3; TRBD2 matches at 10 bases. The CDR3 is 16 residues long. Germline trimming cut 3 bases from V and 1 base from J; bases unmatched to any gene: 7. Germline V CDR1 and CDR2: SQVTM, ANQGSEA. The CDR3 here is CSVEGETSGRTDTQYF. The DNA for the CDR3 is TGCAGCGTTGAGGGGGAGACTAGCGGGCGCACAGATACGCAGTATTTT.

The chain recombines TRBV11-3 with TRBJ1-1; 8 positions match TRBD1. CDR1 is SGHNT, CDR2 YENEEA, per germline. The CDR3 runs to 14 residues. With 5 bases clipped from V and 5 bases from J, the junction kept 7 bases outside the gene matches. The CDR3 region is CASSPRQGRTEAFF. The DNA of the CDR3 is TGTGCCAGCAGCCCTAGACAGGGGAGGACTGAAGCTTTCTTT.

The CDR3 region has the DNA TGTGCCAGCAGCCGGGACAGGGGGCGATGGAACGAGCAGTACTTC. It codes for CASSRDRGRWNEQYF. The V and J genes are TRBV2 and TRBJ2-7; 12 nucleotides align to TRBD1. The length of the CDR3 is 15 residues. In germline, CDR1 is SNHLY, CDR2 FYNNEI. With 6 bases clipped from V and 5 bases from J, the junction kept 8 bases outside the gene matches. The whole variable domain, filled in from reference TRBV2 and TRBJ2-7, reads EPEVTQTPSHQVTQMGQEVILRCVPISNHLYFYWYRQILGQKVEFLVSFYNNEISEKSEIFDDQFSVERPDGSNFTLKIRSTKLEDSAMYFCASSRDRGRWNEQYFGPGTRLTVT.

This chain joins TRBV4-2 and TRBJ2-3, with TRBD2 matching over 8 bases. The CDR3 length is 17 residues. The germline V gene encodes CDR1 LGHNA and CDR2 YNFKEQ. With V trimmed by 3 bases and J by 2 bases, 10 bases remained unmatched. The CDR3 is CASSHRPGGASTDTQYF. DNA for the CDR3: TGTGCCAGCAGCCACAGGCCGGGGGGGGCCTCCACAGATACGCAGTATTTT.

The chain combines TRBV6-4 with TRBJ1-1; 11 bases map to TRBD1. The V and J ends lost 6 bases and 1 base, in that order; junction bases with no gene match: 4. Per the germline V gene, CDR1 is MRHNA and CDR2 is SNTAGT. There are 15 residues in the CDR3. CDR3 residues: CASRGQGAGNTEAFF. The CDR3 nucleotides are TGTGCCAGCAGAGGACAGGGGGCTGGGAACACTGAAGCTTTCTTT.

V and J are TRBV27 and TRBJ2-7; 11 bases align to TRBD2. CDR3 size: 15 residues. Germline CDR1 and CDR2: MNHEY and SMNVEV (reference sequence). V lost 5 bases to trimming and J lost 3 bases; unmatched junction nucleotides: 6. CDR3 bases: TGTGCCAGCAGTCGGATAACTAGCGGGAGCTACGAGCAGTACTTC. This codes for CASSRITSGSYEQYF.